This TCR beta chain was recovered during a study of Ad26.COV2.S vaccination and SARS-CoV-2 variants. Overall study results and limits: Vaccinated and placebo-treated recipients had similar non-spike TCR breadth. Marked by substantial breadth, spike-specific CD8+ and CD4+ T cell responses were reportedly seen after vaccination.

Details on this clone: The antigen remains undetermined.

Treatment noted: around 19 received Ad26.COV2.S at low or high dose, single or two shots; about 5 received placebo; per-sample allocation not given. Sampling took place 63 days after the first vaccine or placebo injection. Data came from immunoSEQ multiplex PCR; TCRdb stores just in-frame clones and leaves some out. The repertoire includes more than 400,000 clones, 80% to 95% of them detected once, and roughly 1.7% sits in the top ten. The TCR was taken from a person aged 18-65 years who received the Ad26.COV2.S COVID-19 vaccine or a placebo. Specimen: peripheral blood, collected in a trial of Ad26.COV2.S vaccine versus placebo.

CDR3 region: CASSPLGTFLGDQPQHF. CDR3 in DNA: TGTGCCAGCAGCCCGCTCGGGACATTCCTTGGGGATCAGCCCCAGCATTTT. This chain connects TRBV7-2 to TRBJ1-5; D perhaps matches TRBD1 (6 bases). The V gene lost 5 bases and the J gene lost 5 bases, with 22 bases spanning the gap. Per the germline V gene, CDR1 is SGHTA and CDR2 is FQGNSA. The CDR3 is 17 amino acids.